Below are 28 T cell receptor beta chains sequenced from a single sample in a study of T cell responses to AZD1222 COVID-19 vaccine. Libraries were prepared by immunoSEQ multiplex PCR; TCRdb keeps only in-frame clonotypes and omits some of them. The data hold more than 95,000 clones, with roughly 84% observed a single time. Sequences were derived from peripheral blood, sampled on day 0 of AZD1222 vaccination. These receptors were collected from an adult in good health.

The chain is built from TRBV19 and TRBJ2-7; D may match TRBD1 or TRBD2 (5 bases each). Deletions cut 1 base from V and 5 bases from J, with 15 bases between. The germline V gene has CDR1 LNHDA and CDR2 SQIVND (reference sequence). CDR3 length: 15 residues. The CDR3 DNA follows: TGTGCCAGTAGTATAGTCTCCACGAGGGGCCACGAGCAGTACTTC. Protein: CASSIVSTRGHEQYF.

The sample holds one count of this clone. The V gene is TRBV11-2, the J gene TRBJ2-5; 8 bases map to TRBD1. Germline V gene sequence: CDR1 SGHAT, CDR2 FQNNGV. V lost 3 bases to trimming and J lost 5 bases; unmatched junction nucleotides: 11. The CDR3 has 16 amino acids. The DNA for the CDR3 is TGTGCCAGCAGCTTTAACTCTCGAACAGGGGGGGAGACCCAGTACTTC. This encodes CASSFNSRTGGETQYF.

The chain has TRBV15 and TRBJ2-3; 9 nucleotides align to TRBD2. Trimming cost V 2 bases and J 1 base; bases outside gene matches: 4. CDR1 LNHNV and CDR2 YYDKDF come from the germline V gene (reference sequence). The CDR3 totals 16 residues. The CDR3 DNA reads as TGTGCCACCAGCAGACTCTTAGCGGGAGGCACAGATACGCAGTATTTT. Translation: CATSRLLAGGTDTQYF.

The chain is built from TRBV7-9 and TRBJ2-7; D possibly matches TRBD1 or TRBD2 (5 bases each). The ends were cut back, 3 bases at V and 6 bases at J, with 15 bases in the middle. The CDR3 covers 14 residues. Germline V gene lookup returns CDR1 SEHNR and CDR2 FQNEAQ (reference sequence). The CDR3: CASSFRGLAGEQYF. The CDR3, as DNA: TGTGCCAGCAGCTTCCGGGGCCTCGCTGGCGAGCAGTACTTC.

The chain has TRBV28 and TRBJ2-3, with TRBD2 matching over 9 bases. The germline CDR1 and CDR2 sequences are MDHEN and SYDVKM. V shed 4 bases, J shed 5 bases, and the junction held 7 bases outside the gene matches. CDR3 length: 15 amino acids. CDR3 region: CASSSSGAWGDTQYF. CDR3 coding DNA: TGTGCCAGCAGTTCTAGCGGGGCGTGGGGAGATACGCAGTATTTT.

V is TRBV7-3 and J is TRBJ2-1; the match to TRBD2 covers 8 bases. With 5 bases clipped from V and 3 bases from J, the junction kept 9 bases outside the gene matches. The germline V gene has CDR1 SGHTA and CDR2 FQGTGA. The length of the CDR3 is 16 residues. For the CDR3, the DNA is TGTGCCAGCAGCCCGGAGGGTAGCGGGGTCTACAATGAGCAGTTCTTC. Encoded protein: CASSPEGSGVYNEQFF.

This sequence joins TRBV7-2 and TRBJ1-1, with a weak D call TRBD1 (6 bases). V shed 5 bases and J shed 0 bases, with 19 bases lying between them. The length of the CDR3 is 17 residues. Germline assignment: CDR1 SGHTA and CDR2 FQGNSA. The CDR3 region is CASSPTGSILLNTEAFF. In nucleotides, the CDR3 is TGTGCCAGCAGCCCCACAGGGTCGATTCTATTGAACACTGAAGCTTTCTTT.

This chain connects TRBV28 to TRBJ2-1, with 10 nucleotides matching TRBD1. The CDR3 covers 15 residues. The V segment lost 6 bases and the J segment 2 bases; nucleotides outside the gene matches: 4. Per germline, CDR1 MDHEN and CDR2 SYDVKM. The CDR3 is CASRPTGGAYNEQFF. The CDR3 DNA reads TGTGCCAGCAGGCCGACAGGGGGCGCCTACAATGAGCAGTTCTTC.

The CDR3 bases are TGTGCCAGCAGTTTACCCTCTAGATACAATGAGCAGTTCTTC. Residues: CASSLPSRYNEQFF. The V call is TRBV27, the J call TRBJ2-1; D is uncertain. This CDR3 spans 14 amino acids. Germline CDR1 and CDR2: MNHEY and SMNVEV (reference sequence). V lost 2 bases and J 4 bases, leaving 9 bases between the germline ends.

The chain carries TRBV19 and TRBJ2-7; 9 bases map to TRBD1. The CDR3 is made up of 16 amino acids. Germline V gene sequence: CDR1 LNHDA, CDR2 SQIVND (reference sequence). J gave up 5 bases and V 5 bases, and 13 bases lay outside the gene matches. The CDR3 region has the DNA TGTGCCAGTAGTCTTACCCCACAGGGGGCGTCTCACGAGCAGTACTTC. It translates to CASSLTPQGASHEQYF.

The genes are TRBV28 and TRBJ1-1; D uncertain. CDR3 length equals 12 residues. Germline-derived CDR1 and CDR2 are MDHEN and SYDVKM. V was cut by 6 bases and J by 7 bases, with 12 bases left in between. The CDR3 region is CASSLGRNEAFF. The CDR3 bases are TGTGCCAGCAGCCTTGGACGGAATGAAGCTTTCTTT.

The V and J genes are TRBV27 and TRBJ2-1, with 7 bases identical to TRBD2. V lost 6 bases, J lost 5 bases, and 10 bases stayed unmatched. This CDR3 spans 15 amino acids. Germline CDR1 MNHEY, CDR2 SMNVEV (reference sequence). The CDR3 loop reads CASRTAGTTNNEQFF. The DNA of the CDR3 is TGTGCCAGCAGAACCGCCGGGACTACCAACAATGAGCAGTTCTTC.

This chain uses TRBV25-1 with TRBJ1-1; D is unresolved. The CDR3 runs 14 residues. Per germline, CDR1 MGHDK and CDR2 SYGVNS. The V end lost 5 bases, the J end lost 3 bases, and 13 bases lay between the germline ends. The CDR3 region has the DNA TGTGCCAGCAGTCTATCAAGCGGTGACACTGAAGCTTTCTTT. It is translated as CASSLSSGDTEAFF. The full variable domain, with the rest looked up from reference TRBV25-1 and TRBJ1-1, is EADIYQTPRYLVIGTGKKITLECSQTMGHDKMYWYQQDPGMELHLIHYSYGVNSTEKGDLSSESTVSRIRTEHFPLTLESARPSHTSQYLCASSLSSGDTEAFFGQGTRLTVV.

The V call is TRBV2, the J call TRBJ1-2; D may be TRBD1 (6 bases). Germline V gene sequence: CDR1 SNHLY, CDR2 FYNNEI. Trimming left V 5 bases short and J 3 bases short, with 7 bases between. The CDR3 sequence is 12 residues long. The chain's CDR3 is CASSRTDYGYTF. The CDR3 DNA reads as TGTGCCAGCAGTAGGACAGACTATGGCTACACCTTC.

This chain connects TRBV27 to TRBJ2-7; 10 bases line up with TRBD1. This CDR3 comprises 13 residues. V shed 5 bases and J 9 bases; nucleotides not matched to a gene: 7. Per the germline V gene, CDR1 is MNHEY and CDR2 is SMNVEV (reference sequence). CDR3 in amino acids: CASSPGTGDGQYF. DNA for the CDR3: TGTGCCAGCAGTCCCGGGACAGGGGATGGGCAGTACTTC.

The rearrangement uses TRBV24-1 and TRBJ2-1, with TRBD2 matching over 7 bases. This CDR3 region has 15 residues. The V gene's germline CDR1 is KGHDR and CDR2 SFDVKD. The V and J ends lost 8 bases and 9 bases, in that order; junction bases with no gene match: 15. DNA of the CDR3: TGTGCCACCAATCTCAGCGGGAAAGTATACGGTGAGCAGTTCTTC. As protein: CATNLSGKVYGEQFF.

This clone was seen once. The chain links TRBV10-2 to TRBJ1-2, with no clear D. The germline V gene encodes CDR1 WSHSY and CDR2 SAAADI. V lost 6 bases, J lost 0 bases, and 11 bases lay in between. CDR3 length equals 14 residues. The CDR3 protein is CASRRAGTNYGYTF. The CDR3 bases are TGCGCCAGCAGGAGGGCGGGGACTAACTATGGCTACACCTTC.

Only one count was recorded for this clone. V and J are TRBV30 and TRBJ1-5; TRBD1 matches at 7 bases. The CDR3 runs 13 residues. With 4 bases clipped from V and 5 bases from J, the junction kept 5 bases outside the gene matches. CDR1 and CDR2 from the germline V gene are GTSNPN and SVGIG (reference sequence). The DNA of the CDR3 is TGTGCCTGGAACGAGGGGGCAGATCAGCCCCAGCATTTT. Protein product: CAWNEGADQPQHF.

CDR3 coding DNA: TGTGCCAGCAGCCTGGGTGGGACTAGCGGGAGGATGGGCACAGATACGCAGTATTTT. It yields the protein CASSLGGTSGRMGTDTQYF. The chain recombines TRBV5-6 with TRBJ2-3; 15 bases match TRBD2. CDR1 is SGHDT, CDR2 YYEEEE, per germline. The trim removed 4 bases at V and 1 base at J, leaving 10 bases unmatched. This CDR3 is built from 19 residues.

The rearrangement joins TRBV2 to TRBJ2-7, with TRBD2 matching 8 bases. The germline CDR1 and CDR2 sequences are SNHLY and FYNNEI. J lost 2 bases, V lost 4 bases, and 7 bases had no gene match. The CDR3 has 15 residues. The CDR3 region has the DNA TGTGCCAGCAGTGCAGCCAGCGGGGGACCCTACGAGCAGTACTTC. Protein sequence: CASSAASGGPYEQYF.

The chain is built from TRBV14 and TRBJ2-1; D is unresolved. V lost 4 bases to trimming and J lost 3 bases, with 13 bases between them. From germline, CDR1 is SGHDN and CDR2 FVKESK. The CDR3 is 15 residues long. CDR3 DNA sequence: TGTGCCAGCAGCCCGCTTGGGGTGAACTACAATGAGCAGTTCTTC. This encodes CASSPLGVNYNEQFF.

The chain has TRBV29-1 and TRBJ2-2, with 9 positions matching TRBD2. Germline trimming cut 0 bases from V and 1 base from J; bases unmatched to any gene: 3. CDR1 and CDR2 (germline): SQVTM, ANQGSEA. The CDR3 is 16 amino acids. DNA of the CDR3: TGCAGCGTTGAAGATGTACTAGCGGGGAACACCGGGGAGCTGTTTTTT. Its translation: CSVEDVLAGNTGELFF.

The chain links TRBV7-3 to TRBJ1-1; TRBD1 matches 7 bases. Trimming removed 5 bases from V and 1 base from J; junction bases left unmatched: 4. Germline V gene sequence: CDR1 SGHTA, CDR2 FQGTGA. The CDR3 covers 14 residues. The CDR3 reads CASSQSGGNTEAFF. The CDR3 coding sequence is TGTGCCAGCAGCCAATCAGGGGGGAACACTGAAGCTTTCTTT.

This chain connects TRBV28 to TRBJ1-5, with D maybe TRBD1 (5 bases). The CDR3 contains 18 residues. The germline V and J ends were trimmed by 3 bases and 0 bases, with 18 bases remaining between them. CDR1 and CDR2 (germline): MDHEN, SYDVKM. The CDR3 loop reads CASSLSDTKIISNQPQHF. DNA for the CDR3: TGTGCCAGCAGTTTGTCGGACACCAAAATTATTAGCAATCAGCCCCAGCATTTT.

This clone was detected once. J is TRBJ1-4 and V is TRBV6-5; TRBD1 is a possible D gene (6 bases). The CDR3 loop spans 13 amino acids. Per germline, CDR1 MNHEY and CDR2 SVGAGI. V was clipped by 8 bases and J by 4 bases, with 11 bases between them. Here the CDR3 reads CASQDSDNEKLFF. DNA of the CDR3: TGTGCCAGCCAGGACAGCGATAATGAAAAACTGTTTTTT.

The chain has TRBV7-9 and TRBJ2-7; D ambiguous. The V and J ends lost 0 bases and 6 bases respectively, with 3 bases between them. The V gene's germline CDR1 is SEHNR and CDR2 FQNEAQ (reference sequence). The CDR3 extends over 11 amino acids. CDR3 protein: CASSLAGEQYF. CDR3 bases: TGTGCCAGCAGCTTAGCCGGCGAGCAGTACTTC.

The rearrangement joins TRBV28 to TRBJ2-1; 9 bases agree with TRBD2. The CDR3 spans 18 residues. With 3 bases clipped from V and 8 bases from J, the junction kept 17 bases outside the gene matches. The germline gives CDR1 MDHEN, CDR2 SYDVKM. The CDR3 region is CASSLGSVRGGRIDEQFF. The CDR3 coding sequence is TGTGCCAGCAGTTTGGGGTCAGTGCGGGGGGGCCGAATCGATGAGCAGTTCTTC.

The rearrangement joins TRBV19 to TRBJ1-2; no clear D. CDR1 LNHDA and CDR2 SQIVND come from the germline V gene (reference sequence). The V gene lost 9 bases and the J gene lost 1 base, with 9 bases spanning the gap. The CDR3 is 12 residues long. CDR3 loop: CASEQYNYGYTF. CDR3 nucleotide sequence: TGTGCCAGCGAGCAGTATAACTATGGCTACACCTTC.